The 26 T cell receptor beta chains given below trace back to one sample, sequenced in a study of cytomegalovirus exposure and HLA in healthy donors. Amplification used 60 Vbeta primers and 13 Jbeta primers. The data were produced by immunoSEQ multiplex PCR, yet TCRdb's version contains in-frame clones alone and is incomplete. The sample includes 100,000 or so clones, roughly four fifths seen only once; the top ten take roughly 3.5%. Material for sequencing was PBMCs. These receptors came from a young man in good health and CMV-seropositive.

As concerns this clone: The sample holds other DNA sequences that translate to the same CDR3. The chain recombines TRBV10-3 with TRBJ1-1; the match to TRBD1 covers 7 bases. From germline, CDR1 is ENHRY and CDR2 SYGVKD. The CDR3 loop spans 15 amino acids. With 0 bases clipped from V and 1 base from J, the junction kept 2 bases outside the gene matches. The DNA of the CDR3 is TGTGCCATCAGTGAGTCTAACAGGGGGAACACTGAAGCTTTCTTT. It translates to CAISESNRGNTEAFF.

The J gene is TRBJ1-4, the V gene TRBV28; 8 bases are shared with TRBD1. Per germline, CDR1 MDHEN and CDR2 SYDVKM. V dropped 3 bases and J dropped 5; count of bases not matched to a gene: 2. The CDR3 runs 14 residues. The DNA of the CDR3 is TGTGCCAGCAGTTTCGGACAGGGCAATGAAAAACTGTTTTTT. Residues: CASSFGQGNEKLFF.

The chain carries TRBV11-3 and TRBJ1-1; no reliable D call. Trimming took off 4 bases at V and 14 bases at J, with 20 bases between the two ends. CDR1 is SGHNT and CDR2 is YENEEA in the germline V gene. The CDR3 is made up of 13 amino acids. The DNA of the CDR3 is TGTGCCAGCAGCTCCCGGATGGGAGGCCGTAGATTCTTT. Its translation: CASSSRMGGRRFF.

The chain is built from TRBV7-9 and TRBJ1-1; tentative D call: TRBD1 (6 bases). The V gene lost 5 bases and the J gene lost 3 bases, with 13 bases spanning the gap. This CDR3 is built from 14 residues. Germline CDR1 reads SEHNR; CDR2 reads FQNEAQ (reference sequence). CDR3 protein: CASSPDRYDTEAFF. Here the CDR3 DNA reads TGTGCCAGCAGCCCTGACAGGTACGACACTGAAGCTTTCTTT.

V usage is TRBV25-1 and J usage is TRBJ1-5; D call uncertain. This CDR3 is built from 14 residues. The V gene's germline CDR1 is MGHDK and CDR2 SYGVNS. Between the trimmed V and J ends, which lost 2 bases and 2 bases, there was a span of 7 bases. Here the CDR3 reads CASSEGLGNQPQHF. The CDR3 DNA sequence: TGTGCCAGCAGTGAAGGGCTCGGCAATCAGCCCCAGCATTTT. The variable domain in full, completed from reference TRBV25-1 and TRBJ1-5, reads EADIYQTPRYLVIGTGKKITLECSQTMGHDKMYWYQQDPGMELHLIHYSYGVNSTEKGDLSSESTVSRIRTEHFPLTLESARPSHTSQYLCASSEGLGNQPQHFGDGTRLSIL.

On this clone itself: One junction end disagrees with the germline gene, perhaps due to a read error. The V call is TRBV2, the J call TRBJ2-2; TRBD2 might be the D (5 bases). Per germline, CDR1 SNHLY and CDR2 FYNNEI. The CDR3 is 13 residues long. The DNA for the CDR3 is TGTACCAGCAGTGAATGGGAGACCGGGGAGCTGTTTTTT. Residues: CTSSEWETGELFF.

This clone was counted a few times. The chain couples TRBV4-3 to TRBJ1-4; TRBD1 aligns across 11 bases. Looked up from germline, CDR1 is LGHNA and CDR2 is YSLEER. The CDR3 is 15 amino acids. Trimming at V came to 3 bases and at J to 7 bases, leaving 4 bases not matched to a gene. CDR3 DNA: TGCGCCAGCAGCCACGGACAGGGGGCGCTTGAAAAACTGTTTTTT. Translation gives CASSHGQGALEKLFF.

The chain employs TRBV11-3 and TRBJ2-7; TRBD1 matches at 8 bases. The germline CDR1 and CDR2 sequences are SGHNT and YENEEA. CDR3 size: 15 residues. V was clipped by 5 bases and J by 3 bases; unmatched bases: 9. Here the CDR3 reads CASSPGQGELYEQYF. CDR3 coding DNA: TGTGCCAGCAGCCCAGGACAGGGAGAGCTCTACGAGCAGTACTTC.

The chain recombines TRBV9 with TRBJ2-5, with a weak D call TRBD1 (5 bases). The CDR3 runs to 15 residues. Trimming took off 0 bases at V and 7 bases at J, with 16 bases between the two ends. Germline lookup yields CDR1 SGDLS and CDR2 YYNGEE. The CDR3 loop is CASSVEVRGSGTQYF. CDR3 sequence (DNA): TGTGCCAGCAGCGTAGAAGTTAGGGGTTCGGGGACCCAGTACTTC.

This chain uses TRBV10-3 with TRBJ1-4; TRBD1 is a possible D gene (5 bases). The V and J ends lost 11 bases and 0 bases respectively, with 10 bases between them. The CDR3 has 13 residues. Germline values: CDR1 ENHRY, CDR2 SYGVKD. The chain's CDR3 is CAARGTTNEKLFF. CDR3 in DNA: TGTGCCGCCCGGGGGACAACTAATGAAAAACTGTTTTTT.

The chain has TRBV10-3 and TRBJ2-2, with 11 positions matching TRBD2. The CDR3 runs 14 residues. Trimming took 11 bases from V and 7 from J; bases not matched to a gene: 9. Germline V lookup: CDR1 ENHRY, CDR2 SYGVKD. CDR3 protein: CASVSGRADGELFF. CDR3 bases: TGTGCCTCCGTTAGCGGGAGGGCCGACGGGGAGCTGTTTTTT.

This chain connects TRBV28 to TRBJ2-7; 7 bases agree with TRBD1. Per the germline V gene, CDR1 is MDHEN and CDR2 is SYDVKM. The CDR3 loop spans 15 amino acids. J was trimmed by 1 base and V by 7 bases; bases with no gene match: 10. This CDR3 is CASKLSTDRSYEQYF. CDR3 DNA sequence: TGTGCCAGCAAGCTTTCCACGGACAGGTCCTACGAGCAGTACTTC.

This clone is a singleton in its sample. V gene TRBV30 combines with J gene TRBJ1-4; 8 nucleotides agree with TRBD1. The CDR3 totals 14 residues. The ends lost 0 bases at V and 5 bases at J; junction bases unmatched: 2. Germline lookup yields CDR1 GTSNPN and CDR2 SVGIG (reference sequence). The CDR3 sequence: CAWSVAGGNEKLFF. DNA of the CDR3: TGTGCCTGGAGTGTGGCAGGGGGCAATGAAAAACTGTTTTTT. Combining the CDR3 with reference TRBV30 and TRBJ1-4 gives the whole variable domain SQTIHQWPATLVQPVGSPLSLECTVEGTSNPNLYWYRQAAGRGLQLLFYSVGIGQISSEVPQNLSASRPQDRQFILSSKKLLLSDSGFYLCAWSVAGGNEKLFFGSGTQLSVL.

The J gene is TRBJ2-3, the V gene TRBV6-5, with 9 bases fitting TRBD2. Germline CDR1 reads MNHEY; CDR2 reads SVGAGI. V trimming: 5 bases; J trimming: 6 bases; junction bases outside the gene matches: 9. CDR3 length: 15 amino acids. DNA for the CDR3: TGTGCCAGCAGTCATGGCGGGAGGGCCAAGGATACGCAGTATTTT. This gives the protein CASSHGGRAKDTQYF.

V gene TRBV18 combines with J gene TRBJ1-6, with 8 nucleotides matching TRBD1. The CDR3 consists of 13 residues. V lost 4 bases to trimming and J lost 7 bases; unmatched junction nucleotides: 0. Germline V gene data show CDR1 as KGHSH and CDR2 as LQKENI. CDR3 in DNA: TGTGCCAGCTCACGGGACAGGAATTCACCCCTCCACTTT. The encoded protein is CASSRDRNSPLHF.

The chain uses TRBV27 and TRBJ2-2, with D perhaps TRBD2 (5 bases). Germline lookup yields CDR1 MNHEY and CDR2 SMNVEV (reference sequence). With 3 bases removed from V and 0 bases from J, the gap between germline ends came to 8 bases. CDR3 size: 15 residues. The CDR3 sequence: CASSFYGTNTGELFF. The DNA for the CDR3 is TGTGCCAGCAGTTTTTACGGGACGAACACCGGGGAGCTGTTTTTT.

The CDR3 sequence: CASSLSGDGYTF. CDR3 DNA sequence: TGTGCCAGCAGCTTATCAGGGGATGGCTACACCTTC. The chain joins TRBV7-6 to TRBJ1-2; tentative D call: TRBD1 (6 bases). In germline, CDR1 is SGHVS, CDR2 FNYEAQ. V was cut by 2 bases and J by 6 bases, with 7 bases left in between. This CDR3 is 12 amino acids long. Based on the CDR3 plus reference TRBV7-6 and TRBJ1-2, the full variable domain is GAGVSQSPRYKVTKRGQDVALRCDPISGHVSLYWYRQALGQGPEFLTYFNYEAQQDKSGLPNDRFSAERPEGSISTLTIQRTEQRDSAMYRCASSLSGDGYTFGSGTRLTVV.

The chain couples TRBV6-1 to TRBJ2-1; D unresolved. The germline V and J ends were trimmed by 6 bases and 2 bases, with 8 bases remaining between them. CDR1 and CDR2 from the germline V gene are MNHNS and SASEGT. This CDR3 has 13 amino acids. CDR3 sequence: CASSATTYNEQFF. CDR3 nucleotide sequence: TGTGCCAGCAGCGCGACAACCTACAATGAGCAGTTCTTC.

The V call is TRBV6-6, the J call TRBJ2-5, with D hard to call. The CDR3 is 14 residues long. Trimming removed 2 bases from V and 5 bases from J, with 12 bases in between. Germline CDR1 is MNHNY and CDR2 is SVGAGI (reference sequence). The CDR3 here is CASSYDTGRETQYF. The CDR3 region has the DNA TGTGCCAGCAGTTACGACACTGGTAGGGAGACCCAGTACTTC.

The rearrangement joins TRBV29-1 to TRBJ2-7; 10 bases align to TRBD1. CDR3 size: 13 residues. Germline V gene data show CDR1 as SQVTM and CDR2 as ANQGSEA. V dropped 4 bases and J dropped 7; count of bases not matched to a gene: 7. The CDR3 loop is CSVAGTGEREQYF. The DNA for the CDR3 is TGCAGCGTTGCCGGGACAGGGGAGCGGGAGCAGTACTTC.

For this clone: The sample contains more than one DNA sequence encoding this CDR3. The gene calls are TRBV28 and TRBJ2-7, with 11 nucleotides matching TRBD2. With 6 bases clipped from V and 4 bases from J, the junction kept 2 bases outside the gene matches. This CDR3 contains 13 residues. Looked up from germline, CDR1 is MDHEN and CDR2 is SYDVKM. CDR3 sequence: CASSLAGGYEQYF. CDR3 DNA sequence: TGTGCCAGCAGCCTAGCGGGAGGTTACGAGCAGTACTTC. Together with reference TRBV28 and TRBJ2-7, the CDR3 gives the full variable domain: DVKVTQSSRYLVKRTGEKVFLECVQDMDHENMFWYRQDPGLGLRLIYFSYDVKMKEKGDIPEGYSVSREKKERFSLILESASTNQTSMYLCASSLAGGYEQYFGPGTRLTVT.

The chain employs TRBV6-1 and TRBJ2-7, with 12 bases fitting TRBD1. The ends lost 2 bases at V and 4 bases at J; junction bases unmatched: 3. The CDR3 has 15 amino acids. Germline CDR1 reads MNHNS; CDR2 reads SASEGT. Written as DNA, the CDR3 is TGTGCCAGCAGTGAAAGGGACAGGGGGCTGTACGAGCAGTACTTC. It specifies CASSERDRGLYEQYF.

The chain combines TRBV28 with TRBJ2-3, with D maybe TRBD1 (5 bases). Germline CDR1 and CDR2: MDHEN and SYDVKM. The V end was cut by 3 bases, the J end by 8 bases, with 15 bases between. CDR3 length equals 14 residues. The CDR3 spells CASSFRAGYGTQYF. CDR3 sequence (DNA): TGTGCCAGCAGTTTCAGGGCAGGGTATGGTACGCAGTATTTT.

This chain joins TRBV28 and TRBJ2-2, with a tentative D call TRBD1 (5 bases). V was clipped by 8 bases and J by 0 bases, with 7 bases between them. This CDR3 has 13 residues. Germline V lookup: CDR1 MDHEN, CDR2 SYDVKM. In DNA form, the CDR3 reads TGTGCCAGCTGGACATCGAACACCGGGGAGCTGTTTTTT. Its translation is CASWTSNTGELFF.

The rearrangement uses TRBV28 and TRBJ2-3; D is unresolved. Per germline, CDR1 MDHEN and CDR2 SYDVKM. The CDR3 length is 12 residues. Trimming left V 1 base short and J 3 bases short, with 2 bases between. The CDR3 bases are TGTGCCAGCAGTTTATCGACAGATACGCAGTATTTT. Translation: CASSLSTDTQYF. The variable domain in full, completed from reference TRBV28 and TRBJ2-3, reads DVKVTQSSRYLVKRTGEKVFLECVQDMDHENMFWYRQDPGLGLRLIYFSYDVKMKEKGDIPEGYSVSREKKERFSLILESASTNQTSMYLCASSLSTDTQYFGPGTRLTVL.

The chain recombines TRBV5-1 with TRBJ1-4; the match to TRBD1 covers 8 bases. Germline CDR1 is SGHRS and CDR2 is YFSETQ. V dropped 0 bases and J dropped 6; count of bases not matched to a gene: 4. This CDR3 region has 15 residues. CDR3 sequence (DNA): TGCGCCAGCAGCTTGGGGGACAGGTTGGATGAAAAACTGTTTTTT. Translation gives CASSLGDRLDEKLFF.